The entry below gives a single T cell receptor beta chain sequence along with its context. Its antigen is unidentified. The data stem from a study of cytomegalovirus exposure and HLA in healthy donors. Points from the study as a whole: It was taken for granted in presence/absence analyses that sequencing depth across donors was roughly uniform. The availability of immune exposure information extended only to CMV serostatus.

Participants comprised healthy donors of bone marrow. CDR1 is DFQATT and CDR2 is SNEGSKA in the germline V gene (reference sequence). This CDR3 contains 10 residues. Primers included in the PCR were 60 Vbeta and 13 Jbeta primers. The table came from immunoSEQ multiplex PCR; TCRdb's copy has only in-frame clones and leaves some out. The sample table includes about 160,000 clones. Sequences were obtained from PBMCs. The chain combines TRBV20-1 with TRBJ1-2; a possible D gene is TRBD1 (5 bases). The TCR originated in a woman in her fifties or sixties in good health and CMV-seronegative. The CDR3 here is CRAGFEGYTF. CDR3 bases: TGCAGAGCAGGGTTTGAAGGCTACACCTTC.